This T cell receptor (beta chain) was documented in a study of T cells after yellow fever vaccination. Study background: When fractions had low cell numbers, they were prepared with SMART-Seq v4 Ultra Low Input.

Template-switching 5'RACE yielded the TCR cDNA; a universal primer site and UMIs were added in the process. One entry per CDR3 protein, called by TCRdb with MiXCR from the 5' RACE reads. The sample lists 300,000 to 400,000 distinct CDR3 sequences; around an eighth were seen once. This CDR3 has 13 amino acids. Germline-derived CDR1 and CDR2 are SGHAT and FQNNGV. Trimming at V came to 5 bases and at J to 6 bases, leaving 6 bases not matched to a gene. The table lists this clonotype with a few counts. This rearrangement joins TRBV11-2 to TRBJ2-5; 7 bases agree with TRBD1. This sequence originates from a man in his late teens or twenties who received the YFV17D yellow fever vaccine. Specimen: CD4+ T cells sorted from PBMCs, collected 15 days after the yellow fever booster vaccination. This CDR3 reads CASSPDRAKTQYF. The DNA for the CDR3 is TGTGCCAGCAGCCCCGACAGGGCCAAGACCCAGTACTTC.